This TCR beta chain is from a study of cytomegalovirus exposure and HLA in healthy donors. Findings of the study overall: Among TCR beta chains of equal frequency, HLA-associated ones were more clonally expanded in a later analysis. HLA-A and HLA-B allele assignments for most subjects were reportedly predicted accurately using TCR beta sequences.

Comments on this clone: Antigen specificity is unknown.

V lost 10 bases to trimming and J lost 5 bases; unmatched junction nucleotides: 6. Per germline, CDR1 ENHRY and CDR2 SYGVKD. This CDR3 spans 13 amino acids. In the PCR, 60 Vbeta and 13 Jbeta primers were used. Original analysis: Counted up in a later analysis, unique TCR beta chains came to some 82 million, with around 9.9 million shared. TCRdb keeps only in-frame clones here, not all; method: immunoSEQ multiplex PCR. The V and J calls and clone size are taken from that table; D and trimming were inferred from the DNA. The repertoire holds under 200,000 clones, about 82% seen once, with 0.7% to 0.85% in the top ten.

This TCR derives from a female donor in good health and CMV-seronegative. The V gene is TRBV10-3, the J gene TRBJ2-5, with 11 bases fitting TRBD2. The material sequenced was PBMCs. As DNA, the CDR3 is TGTGCCAGCACTAGCGGGAGAGGTGAGACCCAGTACTTC. Its protein product is CASTSGRGETQYF.